One and the same sample provided the 5 T cell receptor beta chains below, sequenced in a study of T cells in Graves' hyperthyroidism and ophthalmopathy. Template material for amplifying TCR beta CDR3 regions consisted of RNA transcripts. First-round RT-PCR targeting the TCR CDR3 was performed with the HTBI primer set. Via MiXCR, TCRdb re-called the multiplex PCR reads, giving one row per CDR3 protein. The sample has 330,000 or so distinct CDR3 sequences; roughly 18% are singletons. The sample comprised blood. These receptors originate from a woman aged 40 to 50 with Graves' ophthalmopathy.

This clonotype was observed at least ten times. This sequence joins TRBV15 and TRBJ2-2; D might be TRBD1 (5 bases). Germline lookup yields CDR1 LNHNV and CDR2 YYDKDF (reference sequence). This CDR3 region has 15 residues. With 5 bases removed from V and 5 bases from J, the gap between germline ends came to 15 bases. CDR3 nucleotide sequence: TGTGCCACCAGCCTTGGACACAGCAGGACCGGGGAGCTGTTTTTT. It specifies CATSLGHSRTGELFF.

This clonotype was seen ten or more times. The chain is built from TRBV28 and TRBJ2-7; no firm D call. V lost 6 bases and J 2 bases, leaving 8 bases between the germline ends. Germline CDR1 reads MDHEN; CDR2 reads SYDVKM. The CDR3 totals 12 residues. The CDR3, as DNA: TGTGCCAGCAGCCTTTCTCCCTACGAGCAGTACTTC. As protein: CASSLSPYEQYF.

In this sample, this clonotype turned up many times. The chain is built from TRBV27 and TRBJ2-7, with TRBD2 matching 7 bases. This CDR3 region has 15 residues. CDR1 is MNHEY and CDR2 is SMNVEV in the germline V gene (reference sequence). The V and J ends lost 6 bases and 2 bases, in that order; junction bases with no gene match: 10. CDR3 DNA: TGTGCCAGCAGCGTTAGCGGGTTTACCCCCTACGAGCAGTACTTC. It is translated as CASSVSGFTPYEQYF.

This clonotype was observed many times. This chain connects TRBV18 to TRBJ2-7; D unresolved. CDR1 is KGHSH, CDR2 LQKENI, per germline. This CDR3 region has 15 residues. V lost 2 bases and J lost 5, with 16 bases in between. The CDR3: CASSPTPTLVDEQYF. In nucleotides, the CDR3 is TGTGCCAGCTCACCAACCCCGACTTTGGTCGACGAGCAGTACTTC. Using reference TRBV18 and TRBJ2-7 for the parts outside the CDR3, the full variable domain is NAGVMQNPRHLVRRRGQEARLRCSPMKGHSHVYWYRQLPEEGLKFMVYLQKENIIDESGMPKERFSAEFPKEGPSILRIQQVVRGDSAAYFCASSPTPTLVDEQYFGPGTRLTVT.

This clonotype was recorded many times. V and J are TRBV7-2 and TRBJ2-5, with D unclear. Trimming took 0 bases from V and 1 from J, leaving 6 bases between them. Germline assignment: CDR1 SGHTA and CDR2 FQGNSA. This CDR3 is built from 14 residues. The DNA for the CDR3 is TGTGCCAGCAGCTTAGCGGGGTTCCAAGAGACCCAGTACTTC. It yields the protein CASSLAGFQETQYF. The whole variable domain, filled in from reference TRBV7-2 and TRBJ2-5, reads GAGVSQSPSNKVTEKGKDVELRCDPISGHTALYWYRQSLGQGLEFLIYFQGNSAPDKSGLPSDRFSAERTGGSVSTLTIQRTQQEDSAVYLCASSLAGFQETQYFGPGTRLLVL.